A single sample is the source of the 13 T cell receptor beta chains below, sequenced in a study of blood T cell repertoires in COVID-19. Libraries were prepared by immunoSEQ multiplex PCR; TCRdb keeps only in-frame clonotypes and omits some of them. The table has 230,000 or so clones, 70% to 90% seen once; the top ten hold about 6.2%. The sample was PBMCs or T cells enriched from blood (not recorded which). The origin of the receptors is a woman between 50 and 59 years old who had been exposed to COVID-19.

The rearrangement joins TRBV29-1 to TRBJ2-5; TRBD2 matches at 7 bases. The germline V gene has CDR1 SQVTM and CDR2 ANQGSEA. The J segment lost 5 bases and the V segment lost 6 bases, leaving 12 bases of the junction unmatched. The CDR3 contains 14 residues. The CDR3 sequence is CSVGNGGSLETQYF. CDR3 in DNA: TGCAGCGTGGGTAACGGGGGGTCTCTGGAGACCCAGTACTTC.

CDR3 loop: CARRPTSSGETQYF. Here the CDR3 DNA reads TGTGCCAGAAGACCAACTAGCTCTGGGGAGACCCAGTACTTC. This rearrangement joins TRBV5-3 to TRBJ2-5, with D possibly being TRBD2 (6 bases). TRBV5-3 is flagged as an ORF with uncertain function. V lost 5 bases to trimming and J lost 5 bases, with 16 bases between them. This CDR3 is 14 amino acids long.

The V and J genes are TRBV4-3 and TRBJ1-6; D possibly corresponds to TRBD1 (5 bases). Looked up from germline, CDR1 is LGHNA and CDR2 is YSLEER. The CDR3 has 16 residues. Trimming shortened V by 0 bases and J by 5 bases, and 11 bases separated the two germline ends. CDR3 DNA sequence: TGCGCCAGCAGCCAAGATTTAGGACAAGATAATTCACCCCTCCACTTT. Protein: CASSQDLGQDNSPLHF.

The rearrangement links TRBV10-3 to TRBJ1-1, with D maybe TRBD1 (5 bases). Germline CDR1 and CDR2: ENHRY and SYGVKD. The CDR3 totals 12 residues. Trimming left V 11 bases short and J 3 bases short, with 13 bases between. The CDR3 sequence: CASRGGDTEAFF. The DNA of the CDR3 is TGTGCCTCCCGTGGGGGGGACACTGAAGCTTTCTTT.

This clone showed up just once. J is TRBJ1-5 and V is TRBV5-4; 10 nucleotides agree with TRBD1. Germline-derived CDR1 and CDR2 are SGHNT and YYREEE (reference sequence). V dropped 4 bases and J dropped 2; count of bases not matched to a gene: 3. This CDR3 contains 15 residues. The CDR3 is CASSLGTGGNQPQHF. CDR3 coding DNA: TGTGCCAGCAGCCTGGGGACAGGGGGCAATCAGCCCCAGCATTTT. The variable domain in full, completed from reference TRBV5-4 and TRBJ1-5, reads ETGVTQSPTHLIKTRGQQVTLRCSSQSGHNTVSWYQQALGQGPQFIFQYYREEENGRGNFPPRFSGLQFPNYSSELNVNALELDDSALYLCASSLGTGGNQPQHFGDGTRLSIL.

CDR3 residues: CASSPARTSGGRFETQYF. CDR3 nucleotide sequence: TGTGCCAGCAGCCCGGCCAGAACTAGCGGGGGAAGGTTTGAGACCCAGTACTTC. This chain joins TRBV11-2 and TRBJ2-5; TRBD2 matches 11 bases. Germline CDR1 is SGHAT and CDR2 is FQNNGV. J was trimmed by 5 bases and V by 5 bases; bases with no gene match: 16. CDR3 length: 18 amino acids.

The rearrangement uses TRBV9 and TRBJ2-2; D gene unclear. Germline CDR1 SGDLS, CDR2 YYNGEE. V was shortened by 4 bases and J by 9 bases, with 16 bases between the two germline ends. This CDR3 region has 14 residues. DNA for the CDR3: TGTGCCAGCAGCCCCCGAACCCTAGGAAGGGAGCTGTTTTTT. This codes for CASSPRTLGRELFF.

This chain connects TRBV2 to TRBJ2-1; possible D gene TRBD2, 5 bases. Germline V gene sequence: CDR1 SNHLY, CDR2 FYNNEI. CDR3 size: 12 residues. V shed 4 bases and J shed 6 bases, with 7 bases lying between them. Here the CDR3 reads CASSGEGNEQFF. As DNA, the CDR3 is TGTGCCAGCAGTGGCGAGGGCAATGAGCAGTTCTTC.

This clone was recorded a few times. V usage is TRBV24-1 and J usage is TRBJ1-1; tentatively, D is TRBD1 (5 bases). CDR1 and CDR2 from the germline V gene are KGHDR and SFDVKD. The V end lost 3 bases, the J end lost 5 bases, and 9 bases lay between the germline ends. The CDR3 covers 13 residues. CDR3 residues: CATSDAGRTEAFF. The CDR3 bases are TGTGCCACCAGTGATGCGGGGCGGACTGAAGCTTTCTTT.

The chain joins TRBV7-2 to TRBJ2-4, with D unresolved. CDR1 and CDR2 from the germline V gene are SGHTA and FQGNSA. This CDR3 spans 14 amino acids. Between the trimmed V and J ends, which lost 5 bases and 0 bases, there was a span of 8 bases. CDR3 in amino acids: CASSPILAKNIQYF. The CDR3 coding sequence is TGTGCCAGCAGCCCTATTCTAGCCAAAAACATTCAGTACTTC. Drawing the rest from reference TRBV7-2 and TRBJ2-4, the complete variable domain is GAGVSQSPSNKVTEKGKDVELRCDPISGHTALYWYRQSLGQGLEFLIYFQGNSAPDKSGLPSDRFSAERTGGSVSTLTIQRTQQEDSAVYLCASSPILAKNIQYFGAGTRLSVL.

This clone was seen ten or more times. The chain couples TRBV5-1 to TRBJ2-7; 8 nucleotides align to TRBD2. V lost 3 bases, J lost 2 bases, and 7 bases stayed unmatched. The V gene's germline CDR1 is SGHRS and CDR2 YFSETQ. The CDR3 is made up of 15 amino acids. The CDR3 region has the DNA TGCGCCAGCAGCTCGGGAGGGGGACTGACCTACGAGCAGTACTTC. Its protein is CASSSGGGLTYEQYF. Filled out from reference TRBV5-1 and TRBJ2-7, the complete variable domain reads KAGVTQTPRYLIKTRGQQVTLSCSPISGHRSVSWYQQTPGQGLQFLFEYFSETQRNKGNFPGRFSGRQFSNSRSEMNVSTLELGDSALYLCASSSGGGLTYEQYFGPGTRLTVT.

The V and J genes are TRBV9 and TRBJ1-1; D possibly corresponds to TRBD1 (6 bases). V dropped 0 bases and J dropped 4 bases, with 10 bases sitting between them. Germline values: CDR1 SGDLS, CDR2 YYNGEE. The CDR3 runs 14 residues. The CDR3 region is CASSVERGPTEAFF. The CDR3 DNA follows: TGTGCCAGCAGCGTAGAGCGGGGGCCCACTGAAGCTTTCTTT.

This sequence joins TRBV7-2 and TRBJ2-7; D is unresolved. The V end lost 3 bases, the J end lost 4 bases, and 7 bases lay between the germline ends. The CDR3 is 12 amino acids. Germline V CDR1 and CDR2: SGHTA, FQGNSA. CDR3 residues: CASSFIGYEQYF. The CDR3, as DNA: TGTGCCAGCAGCTTTATCGGGTACGAGCAGTACTTC. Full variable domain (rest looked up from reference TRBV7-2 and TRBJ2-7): GAGVSQSPSNKVTEKGKDVELRCDPISGHTALYWYRQSLGQGLEFLIYFQGNSAPDKSGLPSDRFSAERTGGSVSTLTIQRTQQEDSAVYLCASSFIGYEQYFGPGTRLTVT.